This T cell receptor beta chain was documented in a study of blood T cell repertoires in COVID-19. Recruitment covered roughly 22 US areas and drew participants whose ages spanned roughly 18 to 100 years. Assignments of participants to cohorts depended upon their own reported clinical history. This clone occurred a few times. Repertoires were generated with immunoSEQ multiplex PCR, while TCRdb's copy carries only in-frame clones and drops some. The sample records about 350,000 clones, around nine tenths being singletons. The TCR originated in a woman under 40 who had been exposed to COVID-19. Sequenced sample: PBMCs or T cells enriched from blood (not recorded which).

Written as DNA, the CDR3 is TGTGCCAGCAGTTTACTCCCGACAGGGCCTAATAATTCACCCCTCCACTTT. This sequence encodes CASSLLPTGPNNSPLHF. The chain couples TRBV27 to TRBJ1-6; TRBD1 matches at 7 bases. V lost 2 bases to trimming and J lost 5 bases; unmatched junction nucleotides: 9. Germline CDR1 and CDR2: MNHEY and SMNVEV (reference sequence). This CDR3 is 17 amino acids long.